A single sample gave rise to the 13 T cell receptor beta chains below, sequenced in a study of cytomegalovirus exposure and HLA in healthy donors. PCR involved 60 Vbeta and 13 Jbeta primers. Clones were sequenced by immunoSEQ multiplex PCR, and TCRdb holds only the in-frame ones, with some missing. The sample consists of a few hundred thousand clones, about 90% of them appearing once. What was sequenced was PBMCs. Receptor source: a girl aged 2-15 years in good health and CMV-seronegative.

This clone was picked up one time. The chain carries TRBV10-3 and TRBJ1-5; TRBD1 aligns across 7 bases. The CDR3 extends over 14 amino acids. Unmatched junction bases numbered 3, after V lost 5 bases and J lost 2 bases. The germline V gene encodes CDR1 ENHRY and CDR2 SYGVKD. The CDR3 spells CAISPTGRNQPQHF. CDR3 DNA: TGTGCCATCAGTCCGACAGGGCGCAATCAGCCCCAGCATTTT.

CDR3: CASRDRYGDTQYF. In DNA, the CDR3 is TGTGCCAGCAGGGACAGGTACGGAGATACGCAGTATTTT. The chain employs TRBV2 and TRBJ2-3, with 7 bases lining up with TRBD1. Germline V gene sequence: CDR1 SNHLY, CDR2 FYNNEI. V was pared by 6 bases and J by 5 bases, with 5 bases of the junction left unmatched. The CDR3 totals 13 residues.

This clone was seen just once. The chain recombines TRBV11-2 with TRBJ1-1; tentatively, D is TRBD1 (5 bases). Germline lookup yields CDR1 SGHAT and CDR2 FQNNGV. With 5 bases removed from V and 6 bases from J, the gap between germline ends came to 19 bases. The CDR3 contains 15 residues. The CDR3 loop reads CASSPGGEGVAEAFF. The CDR3 DNA follows: TGTGCCAGCAGCCCCGGGGGGGAGGGAGTCGCTGAAGCTTTCTTT.

J is TRBJ2-7 and V is TRBV18; 11 positions match TRBD1. CDR1 is KGHSH, CDR2 LQKENI, per germline. The CDR3 runs to 15 residues. V lost 0 bases, J lost 6 bases, and 4 bases stayed unmatched. CDR3 amino acids: CASSPPGTGGREQYF. The CDR3 bases are TGTGCCAGCTCACCACCAGGGACAGGGGGACGCGAGCAGTACTTC. The complete variable domain, with remaining parts taken from reference TRBV18 and TRBJ2-7, reads NAGVMQNPRHLVRRRGQEARLRCSPMKGHSHVYWYRQLPEEGLKFMVYLQKENIIDESGMPKERFSAEFPKEGPSILRIQQVVRGDSAAYFCASSPPGTGGREQYFGPGTRLTVT.

The rearrangement uses TRBV30 and TRBJ2-1, with 11 bases fitting TRBD2. V was pared by 4 bases and J by 4 bases, with 0 bases of the junction left unmatched. Per the germline V gene, CDR1 is GTSNPN and CDR2 is SVGIG (reference sequence). This CDR3 is built from 13 residues. The CDR3 reads CAWTSGGYNEQFF. CDR3 in DNA: TGTGCCTGGACTAGCGGGGGGTACAATGAGCAGTTCTTC.

V gene TRBV7-9 combines with J gene TRBJ2-1; 9 bases match TRBD2. V shed 1 base and J 4 bases; nucleotides not matched to a gene: 2. The CDR3 spans 15 residues. The germline V gene has CDR1 SEHNR and CDR2 FQNEAQ (reference sequence). The CDR3 loop is CASSLERGAYNEQFF. The CDR3, as DNA: TGTGCCAGCAGCTTAGAGCGGGGGGCTTACAATGAGCAGTTCTTC. Full variable domain (outside the CDR3, taken from reference TRBV7-9 and TRBJ2-1): DTGVSQNPRHKITKRGQNVTFRCDPISEHNRLYWYRQTLGQGPEFLTYFQNEAQLEKSRLLSDRFSAERPKGSFSTLEIQRTEQGDSAMYLCASSLERGAYNEQFFGPGTRLTVL.

This chain joins TRBV6-1 and TRBJ2-5, with 10 bases aligning to TRBD2. The CDR3 runs 15 residues. V trimming: 4 bases; J trimming: 8 bases; junction bases outside the gene matches: 10. The germline V gene has CDR1 MNHNS and CDR2 SASEGT. DNA of the CDR3: TGTGCCAGCAGTGGACTAGCGGGCCCCCTGAGTACCCAGTACTTC. This gives the protein CASSGLAGPLSTQYF.

The chain has TRBV9 and TRBJ1-6, with 8 bases matching TRBD1. CDR1 and CDR2 from the germline V gene are SGDLS and YYNGEE. Trimming removed 3 bases from V and 1 base from J; junction bases left unmatched: 15. The CDR3 has 20 residues. CDR3 DNA: TGTGCCAGCAGCGAACAGGGGGTTTTCCACTTTGGGTCCTATAATTCACCCCTCCACTTT. Amino acids: CASSEQGVFHFGSYNSPLHF.

The J gene is TRBJ2-3, the V gene TRBV19; 10 nucleotides align to TRBD1. V was pared by 5 bases and J by 2 bases, with 4 bases of the junction left unmatched. The germline V gene encodes CDR1 LNHDA and CDR2 SQIVND (reference sequence). This CDR3 region has 15 residues. The CDR3 coding sequence is TGTGCCAGTAGTTTCGGGACAGGGGTCACAGATACGCAGTATTTT. Translation: CASSFGTGVTDTQYF.

J is TRBJ2-7 and V is TRBV6-5, with 9 positions matching TRBD1. The CDR3 consists of 14 residues. V lost 4 bases, J lost 9 bases, and 10 bases stayed unmatched. CDR1 MNHEY and CDR2 SVGAGI come from the germline V gene. The CDR3, as DNA: TGTGCCAGCAGTTCCGGGACAGGGATGATAGGGCAGTACTTC. Translating gives CASSSGTGMIGQYF.

The rearrangement uses TRBV9 and TRBJ1-1; 9 bases line up with TRBD1. Germline V gene lookup returns CDR1 SGDLS and CDR2 YYNGEE. This CDR3 contains 16 residues. J lost 5 bases, V lost 0 bases, and 8 bases had no gene match. CDR3 DNA sequence: TGTGCCAGCAGCGTAGTGCGGGACAGGGTTGAGACTGAAGCTTTCTTT. It codes for CASSVVRDRVETEAFF.

The rearrangement joins TRBV4-1 to TRBJ2-7; 8 bases are shared with TRBD2. V shed 0 bases, J shed 0 bases, and the junction held 16 bases outside the gene matches. From germline, CDR1 is MGHRA and CDR2 YSYEKL. CDR3 length: 20 residues. The CDR3 sequence is CASSQEGVAGRLGSSYEQYF. CDR3 DNA: TGCGCCAGCAGCCAAGAAGGGGTAGCGGGGCGGCTAGGGAGCTCCTACGAGCAGTACTTC.

The chain combines TRBV10-2 with TRBJ1-2; D remains unclear. This CDR3 is 12 amino acids long. V gave up 7 bases and J gave up 5 bases, with 11 bases separating them. Germline V gene data show CDR1 as WSHSY and CDR2 as SAAADI. The CDR3 is CASTDNTYGYTF. The CDR3 DNA follows: TGCGCCAGCACAGACAATACTTATGGCTACACCTTC.